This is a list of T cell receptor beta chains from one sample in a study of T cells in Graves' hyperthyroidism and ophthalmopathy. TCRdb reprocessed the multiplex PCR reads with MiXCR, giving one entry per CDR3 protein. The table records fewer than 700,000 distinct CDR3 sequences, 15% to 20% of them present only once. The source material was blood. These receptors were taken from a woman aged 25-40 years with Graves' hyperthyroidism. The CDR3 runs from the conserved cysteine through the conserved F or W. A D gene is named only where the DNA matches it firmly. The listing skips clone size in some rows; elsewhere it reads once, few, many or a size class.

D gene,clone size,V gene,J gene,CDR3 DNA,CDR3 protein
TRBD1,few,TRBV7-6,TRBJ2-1,TGTGCCAGCAGCGCAACAGGGGGCGCATACAATGAGCAGTTCTTC,CASSATGGAYNEQFF
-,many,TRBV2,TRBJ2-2,TGTGCCAGCATCCCCGGGAGGAACACCGGGGAGCTGTTTTTT,CASIPGRNTGELFF
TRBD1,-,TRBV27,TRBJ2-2,TGTGCCAGCAGGAGGGGACAGGGATTGTTCTTTGGGAACACCGGGGAGCTGTTTTTT,CASRRGQGLFFGNTGELFF
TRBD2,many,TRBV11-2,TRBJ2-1,TGTGCCAGCAGCACAGACCCGGGAGGGATTTACAATGAGCAGTTCTTC,CASSTDPGGIYNEQFF
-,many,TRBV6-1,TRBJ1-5,TGTGCCAGCAGCGGGACGGACTATAGCAATCAGCCCCAGCATTTT,CASSGTDYSNQPQHF
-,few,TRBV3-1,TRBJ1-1,TGTGCCAACAGCCCGTGGGGGGACCTTAACACTGAAGCTTTCTTT,CANSPWGDLNTEAFF
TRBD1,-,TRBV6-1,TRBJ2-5,TGTGCCAGCAGTCTTACAGGGGAAGGAGAGACCCAGTACTTC,CASSLTGEGETQYF
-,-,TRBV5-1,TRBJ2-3,TGCGCCAGCAGCCCGGAGGTAGAGGCCTCAGGGGATACGCAGTATTTT,CASSPEVEASGDTQYF
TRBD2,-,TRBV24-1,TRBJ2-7,TGTGCCACCAGTGACCGGGGACTAGCGGGAGGTGGAGGCGATTACCCCTCCTACGAGCAGTACTTC,CATSDRGLAGGGGDYPSYEQYF
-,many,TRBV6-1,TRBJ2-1,TGTGCCAGCAGTACCACGGACAATGAGCAGTTCTTC,CASSTTDNEQFF
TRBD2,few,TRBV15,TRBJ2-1,TGTGCCACCAGCAGAGATTACGCGGGAGATAGCTCCTACAATGAGCAGTTCTTC,CATSRDYAGDSSYNEQFF
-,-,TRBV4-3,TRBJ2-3,TGCGCCAGCAGCCAAACTGTTGTGGAGGGCAGGCCCTACACAGATACGCAGTATTTT,CASSQTVVEGRPYTDTQYF
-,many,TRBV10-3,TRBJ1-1,TGTGCCATCAGTGATACTGTGAAGAACACTGAAGCTTTCTTT,CAISDTVKNTEAFF
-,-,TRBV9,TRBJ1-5,TGTGCCAGCAGCGCAGATCAGCCCCAGCATTTT,CASSADQPQHF
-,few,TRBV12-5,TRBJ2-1,TGTGCTAGTGGTTTGGGGAATGAGCAGTTCTTC,CASGLGNEQFF
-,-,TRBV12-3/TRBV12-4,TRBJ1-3,TGTGCCAGCAGTCTAAGACAGGCTGGATCTGGAAACACCATATATTTT,CASSLRQAGSGNTIYF
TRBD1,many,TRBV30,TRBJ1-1,TGTGCCTGGAGTGTAGGGGGCTGGAACACTGAAGCTTTCTTT,CAWSVGGWNTEAFF